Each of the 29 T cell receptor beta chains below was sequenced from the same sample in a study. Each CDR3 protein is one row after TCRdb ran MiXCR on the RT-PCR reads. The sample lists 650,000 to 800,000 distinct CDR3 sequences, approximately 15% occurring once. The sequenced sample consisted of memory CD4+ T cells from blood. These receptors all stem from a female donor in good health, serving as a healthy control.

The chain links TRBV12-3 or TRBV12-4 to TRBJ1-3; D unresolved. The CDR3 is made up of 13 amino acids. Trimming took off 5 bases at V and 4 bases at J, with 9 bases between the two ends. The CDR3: CASSTTSGNTIYF. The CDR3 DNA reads TGTGCCAGCAGTACGACATCAGGAAACACCATATATTTT.

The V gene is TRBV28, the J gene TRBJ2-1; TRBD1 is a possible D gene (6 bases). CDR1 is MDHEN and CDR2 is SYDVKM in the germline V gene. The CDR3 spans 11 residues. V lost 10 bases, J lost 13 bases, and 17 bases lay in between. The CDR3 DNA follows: TGTGCCACAGGGGAAACAGGAATTCAGTTCTTC. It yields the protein CATGETGIQFF. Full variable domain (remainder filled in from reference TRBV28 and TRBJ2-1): DVKVTQSSRYLVKRTGEKVFLECVQDMDHENMFWYRQDPGLGLRLIYFSYDVKMKEKGDIPEGYSVSREKKERFSLILESASTNQTSMYLCATGETGIQFFGPGTRLTVL.

CDR3 sequence: CASSSRDRASTDTQYF. The CDR3 DNA follows: TGTGCCAGCAGCTCCCGGGACAGGGCTAGCACAGATACGCAGTATTTT. The genes are TRBV11-2 and TRBJ2-3; 9 nucleotides line up with TRBD1. V trimming: 4 bases; J trimming: 0 bases; junction bases outside the gene matches: 5. CDR1 is SGHAT, CDR2 FQNNGV, per germline. The CDR3 runs to 16 residues.

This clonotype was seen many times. CDR3 bases: TGCAGTGCTAGAGTAAACGCACGTAATGAGCAGTTCTTC. Its translation: CSARVNARNEQFF. V usage is TRBV20-1 and J usage is TRBJ2-1; D not certain. Germline values: CDR1 DFQATT, CDR2 SNEGSKA (reference sequence). Trimming took 1 base from V and 7 from J, leaving 11 bases between them. CDR3 length: 13 residues.

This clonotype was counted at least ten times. The CDR3 here is CASTDLSSYNSPLHF. CDR3 DNA: TGTGCCAGCACCGATTTGAGCTCCTATAATTCACCCCTCCACTTT. The V gene is TRBV6-2 or TRBV6-3, the J gene TRBJ1-6; D gene ambiguous. The germline V gene encodes CDR1 MNHEY and CDR2 SVGEGT. Trimming stripped 7 bases from V and 0 bases from J, with 10 bases between. This CDR3 region has 15 residues.

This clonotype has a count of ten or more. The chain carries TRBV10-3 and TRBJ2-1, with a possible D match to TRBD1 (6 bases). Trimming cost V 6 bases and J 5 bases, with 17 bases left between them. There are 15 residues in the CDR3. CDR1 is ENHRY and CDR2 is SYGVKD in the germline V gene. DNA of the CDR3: TGTGCCATCAGGGCTATGAACAGGGTCGACAATGAGCAGTTCTTC. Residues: CAIRAMNRVDNEQFF.

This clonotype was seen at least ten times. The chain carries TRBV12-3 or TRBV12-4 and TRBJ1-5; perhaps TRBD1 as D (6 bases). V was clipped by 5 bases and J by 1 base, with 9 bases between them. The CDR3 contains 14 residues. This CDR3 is CASSPGTSNQPQHF. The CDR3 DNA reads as TGTGCCAGCAGTCCCGGGACAAGCAATCAGCCCCAGCATTTT.

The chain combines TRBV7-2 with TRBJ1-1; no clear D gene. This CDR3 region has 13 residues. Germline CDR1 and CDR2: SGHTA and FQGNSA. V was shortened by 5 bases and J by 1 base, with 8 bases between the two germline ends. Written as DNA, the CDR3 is TGTGCCAGCAGCGGCTTATCGAACACTGAAGCTTTCTTT. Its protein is CASSGLSNTEAFF.

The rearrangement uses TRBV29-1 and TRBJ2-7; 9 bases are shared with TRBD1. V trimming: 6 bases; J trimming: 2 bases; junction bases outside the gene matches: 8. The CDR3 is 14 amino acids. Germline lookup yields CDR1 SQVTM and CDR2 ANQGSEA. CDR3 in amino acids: CSVGGGTGTYEQYF. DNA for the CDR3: TGCAGCGTGGGGGGTGGGACAGGGACCTACGAGCAGTACTTC.

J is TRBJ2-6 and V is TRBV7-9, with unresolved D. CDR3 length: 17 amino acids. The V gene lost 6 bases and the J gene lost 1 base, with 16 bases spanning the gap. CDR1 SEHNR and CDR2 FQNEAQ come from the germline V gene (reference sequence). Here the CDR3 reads CASSFDRTRSGANVLTF. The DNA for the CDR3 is TGTGCCAGCAGTTTTGACCGCACGCGGTCTGGGGCCAACGTCCTGACTTTC.

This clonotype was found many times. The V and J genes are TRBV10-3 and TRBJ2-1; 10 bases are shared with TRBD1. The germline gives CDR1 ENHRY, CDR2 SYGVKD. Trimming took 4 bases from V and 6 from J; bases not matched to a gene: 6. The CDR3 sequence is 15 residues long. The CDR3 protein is CAISGGQGSFNEQFF. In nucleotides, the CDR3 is TGTGCCATCAGTGGGGGACAGGGGAGTTTCAATGAGCAGTTCTTC.

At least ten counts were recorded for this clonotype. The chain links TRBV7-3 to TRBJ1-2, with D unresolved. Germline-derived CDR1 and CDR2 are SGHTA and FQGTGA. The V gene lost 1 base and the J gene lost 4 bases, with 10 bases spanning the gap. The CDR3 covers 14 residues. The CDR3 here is CASSLSSTGYGYTF. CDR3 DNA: TGTGCCAGCAGCTTAAGCAGCACCGGCTATGGCTACACCTTC.

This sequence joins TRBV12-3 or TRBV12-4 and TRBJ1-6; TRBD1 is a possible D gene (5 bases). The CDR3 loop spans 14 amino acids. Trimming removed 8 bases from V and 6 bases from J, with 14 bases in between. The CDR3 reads CASSLGGFNSPLHF. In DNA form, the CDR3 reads TGTGCCAGCTCCCTGGGGGGTTTTAATTCACCCCTCCACTTT.

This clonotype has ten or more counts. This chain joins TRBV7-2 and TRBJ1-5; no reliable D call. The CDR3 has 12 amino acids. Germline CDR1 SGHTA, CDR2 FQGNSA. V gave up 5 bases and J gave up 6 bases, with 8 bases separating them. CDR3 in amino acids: CASSQGRQPQHF. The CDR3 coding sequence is TGTGCCAGCAGCCAAGGGCGTCAGCCCCAGCATTTT. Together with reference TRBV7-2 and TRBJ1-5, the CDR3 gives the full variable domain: GAGVSQSPSNKVTEKGKDVELRCDPISGHTALYWYRQSLGQGLEFLIYFQGNSAPDKSGLPSDRFSAERTGGSVSTLTIQRTQQEDSAVYLCASSQGRQPQHFGDGTRLSIL.

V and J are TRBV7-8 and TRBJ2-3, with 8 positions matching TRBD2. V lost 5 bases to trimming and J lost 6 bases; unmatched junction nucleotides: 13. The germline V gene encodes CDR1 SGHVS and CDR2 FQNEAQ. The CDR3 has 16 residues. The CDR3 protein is CASSRSGGAGSDTQYF. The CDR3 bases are TGTGCCAGCAGCCGTTCCGGGGGGGCCGGTTCGGATACGCAGTATTTT.

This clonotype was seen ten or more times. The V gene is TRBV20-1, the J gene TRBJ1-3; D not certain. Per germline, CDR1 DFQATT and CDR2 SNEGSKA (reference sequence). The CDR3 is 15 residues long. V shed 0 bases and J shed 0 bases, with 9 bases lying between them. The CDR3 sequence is CSARDSGYSGNTIYF. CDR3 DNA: TGCAGTGCTAGAGATTCGGGGTACTCTGGAAACACCATATATTTT.

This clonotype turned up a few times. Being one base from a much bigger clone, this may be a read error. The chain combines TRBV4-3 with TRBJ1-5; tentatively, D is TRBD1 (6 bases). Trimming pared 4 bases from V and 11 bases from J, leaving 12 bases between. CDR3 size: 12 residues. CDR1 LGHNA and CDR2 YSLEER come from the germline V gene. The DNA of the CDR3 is TGCGCCAGCAGCCGAGGGGGGGGGGCCCAGCATTTT. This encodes CASSRGGGAQHF.

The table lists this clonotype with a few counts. CDR3 region: CASSAQGPDTQYF. In nucleotides, the CDR3 is TGTGCCAGCAGCGCACAGGGTCCAGATACGCAGTATTTT. The chain carries TRBV7-3 and TRBJ2-3; D may be TRBD1 (6 bases). The CDR3 contains 13 residues. Trimming removed 5 bases at V and 4 bases at J, with 10 bases between. Per the germline V gene, CDR1 is SGHTA and CDR2 is FQGTGA.

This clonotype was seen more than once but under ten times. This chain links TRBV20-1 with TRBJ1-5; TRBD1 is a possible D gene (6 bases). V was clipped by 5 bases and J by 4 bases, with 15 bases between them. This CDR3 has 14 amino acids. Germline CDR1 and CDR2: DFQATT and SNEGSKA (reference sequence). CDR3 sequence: CSALPTGTNQPQHF. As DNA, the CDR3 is TGCAGTGCTCTCCCGACAGGAACAAATCAGCCCCAGCATTTT.

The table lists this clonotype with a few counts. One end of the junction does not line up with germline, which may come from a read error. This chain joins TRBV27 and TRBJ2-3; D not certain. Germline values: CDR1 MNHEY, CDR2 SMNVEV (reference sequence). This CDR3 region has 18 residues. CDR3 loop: CASSLLGSDKPSTDTQYF. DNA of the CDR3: TGCGCCAGCAGTTTACTTGGCTCGGATAAACCTAGCACAGATACGCAGTATTTT.

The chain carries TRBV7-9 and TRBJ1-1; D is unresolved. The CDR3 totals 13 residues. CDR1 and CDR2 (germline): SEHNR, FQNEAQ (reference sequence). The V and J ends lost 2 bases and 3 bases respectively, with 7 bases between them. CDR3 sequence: CASSLYVDTEAFF. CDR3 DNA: TGTGCCAGCAGCTTATACGTGGACACTGAAGCTTTCTTT.

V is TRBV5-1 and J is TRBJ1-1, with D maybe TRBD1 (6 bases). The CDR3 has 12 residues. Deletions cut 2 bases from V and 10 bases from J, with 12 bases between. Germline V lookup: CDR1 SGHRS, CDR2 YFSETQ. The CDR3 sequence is CASSFQGLSAFF. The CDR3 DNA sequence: TGCGCCAGCAGCTTTCAGGGGTTGTCAGCTTTCTTT.

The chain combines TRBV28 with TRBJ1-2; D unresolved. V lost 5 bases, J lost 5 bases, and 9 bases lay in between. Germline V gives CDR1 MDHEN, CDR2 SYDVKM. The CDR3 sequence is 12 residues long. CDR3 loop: CASSIQSYGYTF. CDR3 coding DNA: TGTGCCAGCAGTATACAGAGTTATGGCTACACCTTC.

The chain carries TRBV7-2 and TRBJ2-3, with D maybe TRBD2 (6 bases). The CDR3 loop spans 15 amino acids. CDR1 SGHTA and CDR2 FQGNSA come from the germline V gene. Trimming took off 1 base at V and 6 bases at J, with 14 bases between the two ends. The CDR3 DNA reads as TGTGCCAGCAGCTTAGTTGCGGGGCCCATGGATACGCAGTATTTT. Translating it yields CASSLVAGPMDTQYF. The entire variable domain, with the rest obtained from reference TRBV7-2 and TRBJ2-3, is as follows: GAGVSQSPSNKVTEKGKDVELRCDPISGHTALYWYRQSLGQGLEFLIYFQGNSAPDKSGLPSDRFSAERTGGSVSTLTIQRTQQEDSAVYLCASSLVAGPMDTQYFGPGTRLTVL.

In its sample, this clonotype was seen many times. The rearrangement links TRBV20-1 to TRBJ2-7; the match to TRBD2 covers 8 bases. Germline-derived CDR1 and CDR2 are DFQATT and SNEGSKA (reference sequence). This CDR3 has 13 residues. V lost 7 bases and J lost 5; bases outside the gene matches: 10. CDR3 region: CSVEGTSGNEQYF. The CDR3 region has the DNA TGCAGTGTAGAAGGGACTAGTGGGAACGAGCAGTACTTC.

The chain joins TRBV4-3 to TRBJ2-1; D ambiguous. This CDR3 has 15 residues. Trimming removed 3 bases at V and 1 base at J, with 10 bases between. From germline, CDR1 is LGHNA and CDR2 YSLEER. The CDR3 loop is CASSHTEDSYNEQFF. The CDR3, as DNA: TGCGCCAGCAGCCATACCGAGGATTCCTACAATGAGCAGTTCTTC.

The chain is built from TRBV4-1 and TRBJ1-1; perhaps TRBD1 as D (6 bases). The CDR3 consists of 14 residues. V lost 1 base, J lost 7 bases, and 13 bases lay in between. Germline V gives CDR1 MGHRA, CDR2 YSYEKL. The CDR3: CASSQGAGGIEAFF. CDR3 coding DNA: TGCGCCAGCAGCCAAGGGGCCGGGGGCATTGAAGCTTTCTTT.

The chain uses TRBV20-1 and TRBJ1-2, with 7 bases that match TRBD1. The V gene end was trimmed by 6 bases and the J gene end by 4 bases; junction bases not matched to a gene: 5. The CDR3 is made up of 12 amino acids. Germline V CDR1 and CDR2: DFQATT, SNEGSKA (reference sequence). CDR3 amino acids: CSAKGDSYGYTF. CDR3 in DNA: TGCAGTGCGAAGGGGGACAGCTATGGCTACACCTTC.

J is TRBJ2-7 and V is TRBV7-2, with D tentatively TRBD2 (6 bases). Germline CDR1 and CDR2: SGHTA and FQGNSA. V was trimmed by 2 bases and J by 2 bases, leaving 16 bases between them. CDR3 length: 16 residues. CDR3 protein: CASSLSPGPGAYEQYF. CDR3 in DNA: TGTGCCAGCAGCTTATCCCCGGGACCGGGGGCCTACGAGCAGTACTTC.